What follows describes a single T cell receptor (beta chain). A 1 in 200,000 to 1 in 1 million T cell depth was the sequencing target. Generated by immunoSEQ multiplex PCR, the TCRdb table keeps only in-frame clones and is missing some. The sample holds fewer than 400,000 clones; over 55% are singletons and the top ten take roughly 6.8%. This record belongs to a study of cytotoxic CD8 clonotypes in ibrutinib-treated CLL. Study as a whole: Among the patients, about a dozen presented as relapsed/refractory and around 15 as treatment-naive; around 18 showed unmutated IGHV. Partial responses numbered around 24 and complete responses 2; after a median about 72 months, roughly 14 stayed remitted and roughly twelve progressed.

Trimming stripped 5 bases from V and 0 bases from J, with 14 bases between. From germline, CDR1 is SGHTA and CDR2 FQGNSA. The length of the CDR3 is 15 residues. Sequencing used PBMCs, obtained after 36 months of ibrutinib treatment. The V and J genes are TRBV7-2 and TRBJ2-7; D is perhaps TRBD2 (6 bases). The sequence derives from a human donor with chronic lymphocytic leukemia. CDR3 residues: CASSGREEGSYEQYF. For the CDR3, the DNA is TGTGCCAGCAGCGGGAGAGAGGAGGGCTCCTACGAGCAGTACTTC.